Listed below are T cell receptor beta chains from one sample, sequenced in a study of beta chain features in type 1 diabetes. This table comes from immunoSEQ multiplex PCR, and its TCRdb copy is limited to in-frame clones, with some not included. The data contain 50,000 or so clones, roughly 41% of them singletons. Material: Tregs from blood. These receptors came from a man younger than 45 with type 1 diabetes. Each CDR3 is given without its conserved first and last residue. Fields, in order: J gene, V gene, CDR3 protein.

J: TRBJ1-2
V: TRBV7-2
CDR3: ASSHTVNYGYT

J: TRBJ2-1
V: TRBV7-2
CDR3: ASSLVILAEPREQF

J: TRBJ2-3
V: TRBV7-9
CDR3: ASSTRGGSQDTQY

J: TRBJ2-3
V: TRBV7-6
CDR3: ASSLAINEDTQY

J: TRBJ1-1
V: TRBV29-1
CDR3: SVRTTADTEAF

J: TRBJ2-1
V: TRBV7-3
CDR3: ASTKAGNDYNEQF

J: TRBJ1-6
V: TRBV7-3
CDR3: ASSLRQGESPLH

J: TRBJ2-2
V: TRBV28
CDR3: AGSTSGTANTGELF

J: TRBJ2-7
V: TRBV5-8
CDR3: ASSPGQRGGEQY

J: TRBJ2-1
V: TRBV28
CDR3: ASSSAGVGNEQF

J: TRBJ1-1
V: TRBV5-1
CDR3: ASSLVIKGGQTPNTEAF

J: TRBJ1-2
V: TRBV5-6
CDR3: ASSLGPRQEIT

J: TRBJ2-1
V: TRBV4-1
CDR3: ASSQGSGRYNEQF

J: TRBJ1-6
V: TRBV18
CDR3: ASSKGQNNSPLH

J: TRBJ2-1
V: TRBV18
CDR3: ASSHLTSGPSYEQF

J: TRBJ1-1
V: TRBV9
CDR3: ASSVAGGNTEAF

J: TRBJ2-7
V: TRBV11-1
CDR3: ASSFGTGNYEQY

J: TRBJ2-7
V: TRBV5-6
CDR3: ASSLILAGEQY

J: TRBJ1-2
V: TRBV27
CDR3: ASSSDRVDGYT

J: TRBJ1-2
V: TRBV28
CDR3: ASCSGGGYGYT

J: TRBJ1-1
V: TRBV2
CDR3: ASSEGTAQTEAF

J: TRBJ2-5
V: TRBV7-9
CDR3: ASSLYETQY

J: TRBJ2-1
V: TRBV5-5
CDR3: ASSRSSGMENEQF

J: TRBJ2-3
V: TRBV7-2
CDR3: ASSLGVTDTQY

J: TRBJ2-4
V: TRBV9
CDR3: ASSVAGSGRKKTKNIQY

J: TRBJ2-7
V: TRBV19
CDR3: ASSSMRGLAGTSSYEQY

J: TRBJ2-7
V: TRBV5-4
CDR3: ASSLGSAGGNEQY

J: TRBJ2-3
V: TRBV9
CDR3: ASSVGSGTMADTQY

J: TRBJ2-7
V: TRBV2
CDR3: ASSVQTIYEQY

J: TRBJ1-1
V: TRBV19
CDR3: ASSIGAGTEAF

J: TRBJ1-5
V: TRBV5-1
CDR3: ASSPGPSQDNQPQH

J: TRBJ2-1
V: TRBV27
CDR3: ASSLRRITYNEQF

J: TRBJ1-1
V: TRBV29-1
CDR3: SATPLQVLAEAF